The 6 T cell receptor beta chains below all came from one sample that was sequenced in a study of OX40 agonist ivuxolimab in advanced cancers. The table came from immunoSEQ multiplex PCR; TCRdb's copy has only in-frame clones and leaves some out. The sample lists 55,000 to 70,000 clones, roughly 85% occurring once. Sequencing used CD4+ or CD8+ T cells sorted from blood, obtained in a trial of the OX40 agonist ivuxolimab. These receptors originate from an adult with an advanced solid tumor such as melanoma, head and neck, liver or kidney cancer.

The rearrangement uses TRBV15 and TRBJ2-5; 7 bases fit TRBD2. The DNA end is a closer match to TRBJ2-7, so the J assignment may be wrong. The CDR3 consists of 15 residues. Per the germline V gene, CDR1 is LNHNV and CDR2 is YYDKDF (reference sequence). In DNA, the CDR3 is TGTGCCACCAGCAGGACTCGGGAGGATGTCTACGAGCAGTACTTC. Its protein product is CATSRTREDVYEQYF.

Worth noting for this clone: This sample includes further DNA sequences coding for the same CDR3. The chain is built from TRBV5-1 and TRBJ2-7; perhaps TRBD2 as D (6 bases). The CDR3 loop spans 14 amino acids. Germline V gene data show CDR1 as SGHRS and CDR2 as YFSETQ. V was shortened by 4 bases and J by 3 bases, with 14 bases between the two germline ends. The CDR3 spells CASSDGGFGYEQYF. Here the CDR3 DNA reads TGCGCCAGCAGCGACGGAGGGTTCGGCTACGAGCAGTACTTC.

The chain employs TRBV9 and TRBJ2-5; perhaps D is TRBD1 or TRBD2 (6 bases each). The CDR3 totals 11 residues. Trimming removed 7 bases at V and 7 bases at J, with 11 bases between. Germline CDR1 reads SGDLS; CDR2 reads YYNGEE. The CDR3 loop is CASPRGGTQYF. Here the CDR3 DNA reads TGTGCCAGCCCCAGGGGAGGGACCCAGTACTTC.

The chain uses TRBV6-1 and TRBJ2-1; TRBD2 matches at 8 bases. Germline V gene sequence: CDR1 MNHNS, CDR2 SASEGT. This CDR3 region has 14 residues. After removal of 6 bases from V and 6 bases from J, the junction contained 7 bases not matched to a gene. The CDR3 nucleotides are TGTGCCAGCAGACTTCCGGGACTAGTCAATGAGCAGTTCTTC. Protein product: CASRLPGLVNEQFF.

J is TRBJ1-3 and V is TRBV5-5; D is perhaps TRBD1 (5 bases). The CDR3 totals 14 residues. Trimming stripped 0 bases from V and 4 bases from J, with 8 bases between. Germline V lookup: CDR1 SGHKS, CDR2 YYEKEE (reference sequence). CDR3 coding DNA: TGTGCCAGCAGCTTGGCGGGACTGGGAAACACCATATATTTT. It specifies CASSLAGLGNTIYF.

CDR3 sequence (DNA): TGCGCCAGCAGCCAAGTTCAGGGATACAATGAGCAGTTCTTC. It specifies CASSQVQGYNEQFF. J is TRBJ2-1 and V is TRBV4-3; possibly TRBD1 for D (5 bases). Germline V lookup: CDR1 LGHNA, CDR2 YSLEER. The CDR3 consists of 14 residues. V was clipped by 1 base and J by 4 bases, with 8 bases between them.